This note documents a single TCR beta chain sequence. Its antigen is not identified. The CDR3 runs to 12 residues. Germline V CDR1 and CDR2: DFQATT, SNEGSKA (reference sequence). The trim removed 7 bases at V and 7 bases at J, leaving 4 bases unmatched. These data are taken from a study of blood T cells in healthy people across ages. Turning to the study itself: About one barcoded beta molecule was captured per two T cells (by template switching). Regarding the study as a whole: Versus aged donors, long-lived donors had higher diversity and more naive CD4+ cells.

With a J-beta primer mix and a sample-barcoded 5' primer, a second PCR ran about 6 to 11 cycles. TCRdb independently ran MiXCR on the 5' RACE reads; one entry per CDR3 protein. Here the sample spans about 1.8 million distinct CDR3 sequences, roughly 49% being singletons. The clonotype was recovered from a woman aged 40 to 50 in good health. This chain joins TRBV20-1 and TRBJ1-6; TRBD1 matches at 7 bases. The sequenced material came from blood. The CDR3 loop is CSVDRVNSPLHF. The CDR3 region has the DNA TGCAGTGTCGACAGGGTAAATTCACCCCTCCACTTT.